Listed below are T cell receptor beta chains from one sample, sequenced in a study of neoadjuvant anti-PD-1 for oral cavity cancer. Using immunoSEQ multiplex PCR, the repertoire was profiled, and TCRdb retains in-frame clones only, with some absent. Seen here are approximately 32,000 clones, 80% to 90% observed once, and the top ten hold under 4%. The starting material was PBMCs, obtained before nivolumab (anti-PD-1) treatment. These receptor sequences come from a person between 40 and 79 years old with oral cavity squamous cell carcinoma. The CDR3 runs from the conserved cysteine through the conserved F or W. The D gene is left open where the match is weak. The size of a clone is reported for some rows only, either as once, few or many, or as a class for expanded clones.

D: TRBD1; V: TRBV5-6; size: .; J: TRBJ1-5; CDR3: CASSTTGQFGSQPQHF; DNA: TGTGCCAGCAGCACGACAGGGCAGTTTGGGTCTCAGCCCCAGCATTTT
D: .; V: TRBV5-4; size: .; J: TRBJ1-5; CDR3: CASSFAGRNQPQHF; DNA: TGTGCCAGCAGCTTCGCGGGGCGCAATCAGCCCCAGCATTTT
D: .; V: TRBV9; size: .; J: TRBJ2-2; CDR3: CASSSTTGFRANTGELFF; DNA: TGTGCCAGCAGCTCAACCACAGGGTTTAGGGCCAACACCGGGGAGCTGTTTTTT
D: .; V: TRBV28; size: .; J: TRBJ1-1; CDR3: CASSYPDGTEAFF; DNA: TGTGCCAGCAGTTACCCGGACGGGACTGAAGCTTTCTTT
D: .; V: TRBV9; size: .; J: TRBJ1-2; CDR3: CASSAPHAGQRYTF; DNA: TGTGCCAGCAGCGCCCCACATGCGGGGCAACGCTACACCTTC
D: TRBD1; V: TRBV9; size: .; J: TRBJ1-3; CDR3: CASSTITGAANTIYF; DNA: TGTGCCAGCAGCACAATTACAGGGGCGGCGAACACCATATATTTT
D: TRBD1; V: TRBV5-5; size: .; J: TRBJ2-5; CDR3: CASSAGQGLRPQETQYF; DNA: TGTGCCAGCAGCGCGGGACAGGGATTACGCCCACAAGAGACCCAGTACTTC
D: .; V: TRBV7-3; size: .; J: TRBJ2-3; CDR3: CASSLGRGPTDTQYF; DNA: TGTGCCAGCAGCTTAGGGCGAGGACCCACAGATACGCAGTATTTT
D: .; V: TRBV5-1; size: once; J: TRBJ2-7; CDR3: CASSAGTTRSYEQYF; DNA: TGCGCCAGCAGCGCAGGGACGACTCGCTCCTACGAGCAGTACTTC
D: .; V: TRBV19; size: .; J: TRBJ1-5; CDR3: CASSVLGGNQPQHF; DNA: TGTGCCAGTAGTGTCTTGGGGGGCAATCAGCCCCAGCATTTT
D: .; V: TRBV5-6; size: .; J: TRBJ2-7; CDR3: CASSLDREVHEQYF; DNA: TGTGCCAGCAGCTTGGACAGGGAGGTTCACGAGCAGTACTTC
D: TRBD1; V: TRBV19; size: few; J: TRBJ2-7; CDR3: CASRDRGYEQYF; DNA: TGTGCCAGCCGGGACAGGGGCTACGAGCAGTACTTC
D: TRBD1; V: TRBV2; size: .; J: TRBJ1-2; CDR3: CASSLGQIYGYTF; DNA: TGTGCCAGCAGCCTGGGACAGATCTATGGCTACACCTTC
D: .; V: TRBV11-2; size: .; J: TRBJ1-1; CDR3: CASSLDLRAEAFF; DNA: TGTGCCAGCAGCTTAGATTTGAGGGCTGAAGCTTTCTTT
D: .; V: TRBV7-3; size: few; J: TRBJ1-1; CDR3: CASSLYRDAEAFF; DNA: TGTGCCAGCAGCCTGTACAGGGACGCTGAAGCTTTCTTT
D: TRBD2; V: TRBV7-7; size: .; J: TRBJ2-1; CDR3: CASSHGGGYNEQFF; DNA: TGTGCCAGCAGCCACGGGGGGGGCTACAATGAGCAGTTCTTC
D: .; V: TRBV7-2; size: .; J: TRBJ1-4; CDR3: CASSLPNEKLFF; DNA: TGTGCCAGCAGCTTACCGAATGAAAAACTGTTTTTT
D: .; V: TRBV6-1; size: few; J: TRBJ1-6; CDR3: CASIAGERNSPLHF; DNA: TGTGCCAGCATTGCAGGGGAACGGAATTCACCCCTCCACTTT
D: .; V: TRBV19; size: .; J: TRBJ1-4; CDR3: CASSIGAATNEKLFF; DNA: TGTGCCAGTAGTATCGGGGCAGCAACTAATGAAAAACTGTTTTTT
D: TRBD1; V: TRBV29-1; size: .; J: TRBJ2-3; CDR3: CSVKGQGNTDTQYF; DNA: TGCAGCGTAAAAGGACAGGGTAACACAGATACGCAGTATTTT
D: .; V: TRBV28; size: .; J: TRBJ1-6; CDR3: CASSPTGSSYNSPLHF; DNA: TGTGCCAGCAGCCCGACAGGTAGCTCCTATAATTCACCCCTCCACTTT
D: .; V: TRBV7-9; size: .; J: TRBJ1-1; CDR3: CASSLGGSGTEAFF; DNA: TGTGCCAGCAGCTTAGGTGGATCCGGCACTGAAGCTTTCTTT
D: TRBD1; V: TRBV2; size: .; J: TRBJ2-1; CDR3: CASNSGPGGYNEQFF; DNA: TGTGCCAGCAATTCCGGGCCAGGGGGCTACAATGAGCAGTTCTTC